Following are 20 T cell receptor beta chains from one sample sequenced in a study of shared clonotypes between healthy human individuals. Generated by immunoSEQ multiplex PCR, the TCRdb table keeps only in-frame clones and is missing some. The sample lists under 2,500,000 clones, more than 90% occurring once. The sequenced material came from naive CD4+ T cells sorted from blood. Regarding subset: CD45RA+ positively selected. Receptor source: a young man in good health.

This clone occurred once. Other DNA sequences in the same sample also yield this CDR3. The V gene is TRBV10-3, the J gene TRBJ1-1, with unresolved D. V lost 4 bases, J lost 0 bases, and 9 bases lay in between. The CDR3 is made up of 14 amino acids. Germline assignment: CDR1 ENHRY and CDR2 SYGVKD. The CDR3 DNA follows: TGTGCCATCAGTGGGGCGCCCTTGAACACTGAAGCTTTCTTT. Residues: CAISGAPLNTEAFF.

The CDR3 sequence is CASSFDTTETQYF. In DNA form, the CDR3 reads TGTGCCAGCAGCTTCGACACCACGGAGACCCAGTACTTC. The chain carries TRBV7-2 and TRBJ2-5; D gene ambiguous. The V end lost 3 bases, the J end lost 5 bases, and 10 bases lay between the germline ends. Germline assignment: CDR1 SGHTA and CDR2 FQGNSA. This CDR3 spans 13 amino acids.

The genes are TRBV7-8 and TRBJ1-5, with 7 bases fitting TRBD1. The trim removed 1 base at V and 0 bases at J, leaving 12 bases unmatched. In germline, CDR1 is SGHVS, CDR2 FQNEAQ. The CDR3 length is 19 residues. The CDR3 sequence: CASSLGSYRGPYSNQPQHF. In DNA, the CDR3 is TGTGCCAGCAGCTTAGGGAGTTACAGGGGACCCTATAGCAATCAGCCCCAGCATTTT. Full variable domain (outside the CDR3, taken from reference TRBV7-8 and TRBJ1-5): GAGVSQSPRYKVAKRGQDVALRCDPISGHVSLFWYQQALGQGPEFLTYFQNEAQLDKSGLPSDRFFAERPEGSVSTLKIQRTQQEDSAVYLCASSLGSYRGPYSNQPQHFGDGTRLSIL.

The count of this clone is one. The chain is built from TRBV30 and TRBJ1-6, with 9 bases aligning to TRBD1. The CDR3 contains 14 residues. Germline V lookup: CDR1 GTSNPN, CDR2 SVGIG (reference sequence). V lost 3 bases and J lost 7; bases outside the gene matches: 4. The CDR3, as DNA: TGTGCCTGGAGAGCCGGGACAGGGAATTCACCCCTCCACTTT. Translated, it gives CAWRAGTGNSPLHF.

The chain employs TRBV5-6 and TRBJ1-1; TRBD1 might be the D (6 bases). This CDR3 is built from 16 residues. CDR1 and CDR2 (germline): SGHDT, YYEEEE. The V and J ends lost 3 bases and 0 bases respectively, with 15 bases between them. CDR3: CASSWETGTVNTEAFF. DNA of the CDR3: TGTGCCAGCAGCTGGGAGACAGGTACAGTGAACACTGAAGCTTTCTTT.

For this clone: The same CDR3 arises from other DNA sequences in this sample as well. The genes are TRBV6-5 and TRBJ2-3; TRBD1 might be the D (6 bases). CDR1 and CDR2 from the germline V gene are MNHEY and SVGAGI. This CDR3 contains 13 residues. The V gene lost 6 bases and the J gene lost 1 base, with 8 bases spanning the gap. CDR3 coding DNA: TGTGCCAGCAGGCGACAGGGCACAGATACGCAGTATTTT. It translates to CASRRQGTDTQYF.

The rearrangement joins TRBV29-1 to TRBJ2-5; D may be TRBD1 (6 bases). This CDR3 spans 12 amino acids. Germline lookup yields CDR1 SQVTM and CDR2 ANQGSEA. With 5 bases removed from V and 3 bases from J, the gap between germline ends came to 10 bases. The CDR3, as DNA: TGCAGCGTTCGGTCAGGGGAAGAGACCCAGTACTTC. Protein: CSVRSGEETQYF.

The chain links TRBV2 to TRBJ1-3; D is ambiguous. V shed 4 bases and J shed 1 base, with 11 bases lying between them. The CDR3 consists of 15 residues. The germline V gene has CDR1 SNHLY and CDR2 FYNNEI. This CDR3 reads CASSAGLGSGNTIYF. The CDR3 DNA sequence: TGTGCCAGCAGTGCCGGGCTGGGATCTGGAAACACCATATATTTT.

The rearrangement uses TRBV1 and TRBJ2-7; the table calls TRBD2, which could not be checked here. TRBV1 is a pseudogene segment. This CDR3 region has 16 residues. The CDR3 spells CTSSQGRLAGDYEQYF. The CDR3 nucleotides are TGCACCAGCAGCCAAGGTAGACTAGCGGGGGACTACGAGCAGTACTTC.

The rearrangement joins TRBV27 to TRBJ2-6, with 12 positions matching TRBD1. Unmatched junction bases numbered 10, after V lost 1 base and J lost 0 bases. The germline CDR1 and CDR2 sequences are MNHEY and SMNVEV (reference sequence). This CDR3 region has 21 residues. In DNA form, the CDR3 reads TGTGCCAGCAGTTTATGGGTCGCACCGGGACAGGGGGCCTCTGGGGCCAACGTCCTGACTTTC. Encoded protein: CASSLWVAPGQGASGANVLTF.

V usage is TRBV21-1 and J usage is TRBJ2-7; TRBD1 is the table's D call and was not checked against the DNA. TRBV21-1 is tagged as a pseudogene. This CDR3 is built from 15 residues. CDR3 residues: CASSKGQGLLYEQYF. CDR3 DNA: TGTGCCAGCAGCAAAGGGCAGGGGCTATTGTACGAGCAGTACTTC.

In its sample, this clone was seen once. The rearrangement links TRBV30 to TRBJ2-4; D unclear. The CDR3 consists of 15 residues. Germline lookup yields CDR1 GTSNPN and CDR2 SVGIG (reference sequence). Trimming stripped 4 bases from V and 0 bases from J, with 13 bases between. Here the CDR3 reads CAWNAERLAKNIQYF. CDR3 coding DNA: TGTGCCTGGAACGCGGAGCGACTAGCCAAAAACATTCAGTACTTC.

The chain couples TRBV10-3 to TRBJ2-4; 8 bases map to TRBD1. The CDR3 is 13 amino acids. Germline V CDR1 and CDR2: ENHRY, SYGVKD. With V trimmed by 6 bases and J by 6 bases, 4 bases remained unmatched. As DNA, the CDR3 is TGTGCCATCAGCGGACAGGGCGGAAACATTCAGTACTTC. It encodes CAISGQGGNIQYF.

The chain carries TRBV7-8 and TRBJ2-4, with D perhaps TRBD2 (6 bases). Germline assignment: CDR1 SGHVS and CDR2 FQNEAQ. The V gene lost 2 bases and the J gene lost 4 bases, with 15 bases spanning the gap. This CDR3 has 16 residues. CDR3 residues: CASSLRWAGSKNIQYF. The DNA of the CDR3 is TGTGCCAGCAGCTTAAGATGGGCCGGGAGTAAAAACATTCAGTACTTC. Full variable domain (rest looked up from reference TRBV7-8 and TRBJ2-4): GAGVSQSPRYKVAKRGQDVALRCDPISGHVSLFWYQQALGQGPEFLTYFQNEAQLDKSGLPSDRFFAERPEGSVSTLKIQRTQQEDSAVYLCASSLRWAGSKNIQYFGAGTRLSVL.

On this clone: This sample also contains other DNA sequences that code for the same CDR3. The rearrangement uses TRBV30 and TRBJ1-5; D is unclear. V lost 0 bases to trimming and J lost 5 bases, with 8 bases between them. CDR1 and CDR2 (germline): GTSNPN, SVGIG (reference sequence). This CDR3 is 13 amino acids long. CDR3: CAWSVGYDQPQHF. The CDR3 DNA reads TGTGCCTGGAGTGTAGGGTACGATCAGCCCCAGCATTTT.

The J gene is TRBJ2-3, the V gene TRBV6-5; 8 bases are a match to TRBD1. Losses at the gene ends were 8 bases for V and 3 bases for J; bases not matched to a gene: 10. Germline V gene data show CDR1 as MNHEY and CDR2 as SVGAGI. The CDR3 covers 15 residues. CDR3 bases: TGTGCCAGCGGTAATCCGGGACAGGTTACAGATACGCAGTATTTT. Amino acids: CASGNPGQVTDTQYF.

The chain links TRBV4-1 to TRBJ2-3, with TRBD1 identical over 7 bases. The CDR3 loop spans 14 amino acids. Germline V gene data show CDR1 as MGHRA and CDR2 as YSYEKL. Trimming cost V 4 bases and J 6 bases; bases outside gene matches: 7. The DNA for the CDR3 is TGCGCCAGCAGCCCACAGGGGTCAGCGGATACGCAGTATTTT. Protein: CASSPQGSADTQYF.

The J gene is TRBJ2-7, the V gene TRBV28; 7 nucleotides agree with TRBD1. Germline V lookup: CDR1 MDHEN, CDR2 SYDVKM. V lost 4 bases to trimming and J lost 3 bases; unmatched junction nucleotides: 6. The length of the CDR3 is 14 residues. The CDR3 DNA follows: TGTGCCAGCAGTTCCCCCGGACAGGACTACGAGCAGTACTTC. Translating it yields CASSSPGQDYEQYF.

The chain carries TRBV25-1 and TRBJ1-5, with 7 bases that match TRBD1. Germline V gene data show CDR1 as MGHDK and CDR2 as SYGVNS. V shed 8 bases and J 1 base; nucleotides not matched to a gene: 2. The CDR3 is 13 residues long. CDR3 in DNA: TGTGCCAGCCGACAGGGAAGCAATCAGCCCCAGCATTTT. As protein: CASRQGSNQPQHF. The variable domain in full, with the rest retrieved from reference TRBV25-1 and TRBJ1-5, is EADIYQTPRYLVIGTGKKITLECSQTMGHDKMYWYQQDPGMELHLIHYSYGVNSTEKGDLSSESTVSRIRTEHFPLTLESARPSHTSQYLCASRQGSNQPQHFGDGTRLSIL.

The rearrangement links TRBV27 to TRBJ2-6; D not resolved. The V gene's germline CDR1 is MNHEY and CDR2 SMNVEV (reference sequence). The V gene lost 8 bases and the J gene lost 0 bases, with 11 bases spanning the gap. This CDR3 spans 15 amino acids. CDR3 in amino acids: CASSTSVSGANVLTF. In DNA, the CDR3 is TGTGCCAGCTCCACCAGCGTCTCTGGGGCCAACGTCCTGACTTTC.